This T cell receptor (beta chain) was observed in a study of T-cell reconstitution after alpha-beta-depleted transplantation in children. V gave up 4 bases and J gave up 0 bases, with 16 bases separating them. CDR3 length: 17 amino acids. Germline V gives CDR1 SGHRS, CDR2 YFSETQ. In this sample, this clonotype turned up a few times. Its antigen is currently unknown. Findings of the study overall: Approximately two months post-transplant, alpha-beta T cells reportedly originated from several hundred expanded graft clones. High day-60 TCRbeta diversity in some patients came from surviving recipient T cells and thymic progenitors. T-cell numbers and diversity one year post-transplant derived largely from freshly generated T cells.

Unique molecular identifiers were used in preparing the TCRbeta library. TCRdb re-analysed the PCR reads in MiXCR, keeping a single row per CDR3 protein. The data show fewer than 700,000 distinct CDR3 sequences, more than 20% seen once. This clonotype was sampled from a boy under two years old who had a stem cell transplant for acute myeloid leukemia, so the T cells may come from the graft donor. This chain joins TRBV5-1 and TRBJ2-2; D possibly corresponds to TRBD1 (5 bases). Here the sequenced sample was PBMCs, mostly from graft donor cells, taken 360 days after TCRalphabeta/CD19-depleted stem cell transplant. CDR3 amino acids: CASSGGRVTPNTGELFF. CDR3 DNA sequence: TGCGCCAGCAGCGGTGGCAGGGTAACCCCGAACACCGGGGAGCTGTTTTTT. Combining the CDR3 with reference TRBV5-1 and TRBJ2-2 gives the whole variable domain KAGVTQTPRYLIKTRGQQVTLSCSPISGHRSVSWYQQTPGQGLQFLFEYFSETQRNKGNFPGRFSGRQFSNSRSEMNVSTLELGDSALYLCASSGGRVTPNTGELFFGEGSRLTVL.